These 24 T cell receptor beta chains came from one sample sequenced in a study of blood T cell repertoires in COVID-19. The assay was immunoSEQ multiplex PCR, and TCRdb's table has in-frame clones only and misses some. The sample yields about 170,000 clones, around 82% seen once. The sequencing input was PBMCs or T cells enriched from blood (not recorded which). The receptors originated from a woman aged 50 to 60 in a cohort exposed to, infected with or recovered from COVID-19 (not recorded which).

V usage is TRBV5-1 and J usage is TRBJ2-1; D is perhaps TRBD2 (6 bases). Per the germline V gene, CDR1 is SGHRS and CDR2 is YFSETQ. This CDR3 region has 14 residues. Trimming took 2 bases from V and 3 from J, leaving 9 bases between them. The CDR3 region is CASSFGGNYNEQFF. The DNA for the CDR3 is TGCGCCAGCAGCTTTGGGGGGAACTACAATGAGCAGTTCTTC.

V usage is TRBV10-3 and J usage is TRBJ1-2; 8 nucleotides match TRBD1. Per germline, CDR1 ENHRY and CDR2 SYGVKD. J lost 8 bases, V lost 6 bases, and 11 bases had no gene match. CDR3 size: 14 residues. Here the CDR3 DNA reads TGTGCCATCAGCCGCGACAGGGGAGAGGGAGGCTACACCTTC. Amino acids: CAISRDRGEGGYTF.

This rearrangement joins TRBV6-4 to TRBJ2-6, with unresolved D. This CDR3 region has 14 residues. The germline V and J ends were trimmed by 8 bases and 0 bases, with 8 bases remaining between them. Germline CDR1 reads MRHNA; CDR2 reads SNTAGT. CDR3 sequence: CASSPRSGANVLTF. The CDR3 region has the DNA TGTGCCAGCTCCCCGCGCTCTGGGGCCAACGTCCTGACTTTC.

This clone was picked up one time. The chain uses TRBV4-3 and TRBJ1-6; no clear D gene. Germline V gene data show CDR1 as LGHNA and CDR2 as YSLEER. The CDR3 consists of 16 residues. The germline V and J ends were trimmed by 0 bases and 3 bases, with 9 bases remaining between them. The CDR3 bases are TGCGCCAGCAGCCAAGATGGCGAGGACTATAATTCACCCCTCCACTTT. Translated: CASSQDGEDYNSPLHF.

The chain has TRBV5-6 and TRBJ2-2; 9 bases are a match to TRBD1. Looked up from germline, CDR1 is SGHDT and CDR2 is YYEEEE. CDR3 size: 16 residues. V was pared by 5 bases and J by 7 bases, with 12 bases of the junction left unmatched. The CDR3 nucleotides are TGTGCCAGCAGTCAAGGGACAGGGAAGGTAAACGGGGAGCTGTTTTTT. Encoded protein: CASSQGTGKVNGELFF.

The chain links TRBV10-1 to TRBJ1-1, with 10 bases lining up with TRBD1. V gave up 6 bases and J gave up 7 bases; unmatched junction bases: 8. The CDR3 loop spans 14 amino acids. Germline V gene lookup returns CDR1 WNHNN and CDR2 SYGVQD (reference sequence). CDR3 amino acids: CASRPIRDRGEAFF. CDR3 sequence (DNA): TGCGCCAGCAGGCCAATCCGGGACAGGGGTGAAGCTTTCTTT.

This clone was seen more than once but under ten times. The CDR3: CASSASGEGNTIYF. Here the CDR3 DNA reads TGTGCCAGCAGTGCCAGTGGGGAGGGAAACACCATATATTTT. J is TRBJ1-3 and V is TRBV2; D gene ambiguous. V was pared by 4 bases and J by 4 bases, with 11 bases between. This CDR3 contains 14 residues. Per the germline V gene, CDR1 is SNHLY and CDR2 is FYNNEI.

This chain joins TRBV28 and TRBJ2-1; 10 nucleotides agree with TRBD2. Germline lookup yields CDR1 MDHEN and CDR2 SYDVKM. V shed 5 bases and J 2 bases; nucleotides not matched to a gene: 9. The CDR3 is 17 amino acids. In DNA form, the CDR3 reads TGTGCCAGCAGTCCCTCTCTTCTAGCGGGAGCCTACAATGAGCAGTTCTTC. Protein sequence: CASSPSLLAGAYNEQFF. Variable domain in full (rest from reference TRBV28 and TRBJ2-1): DVKVTQSSRYLVKRTGEKVFLECVQDMDHENMFWYRQDPGLGLRLIYFSYDVKMKEKGDIPEGYSVSREKKERFSLILESASTNQTSMYLCASSPSLLAGAYNEQFFGPGTRLTVL.

A remark on this clone: This sample also contains other DNA sequences that code for the same CDR3. This chain joins TRBV19 and TRBJ2-3; tentatively, D is TRBD1 (6 bases). CDR1 is LNHDA, CDR2 SQIVND, per germline (reference sequence). The CDR3 loop spans 12 amino acids. Trimming shortened V by 5 bases and J by 5 bases, and 8 bases separated the two germline ends. CDR3: CASSPGQDTQYF. CDR3 DNA sequence: TGTGCCAGTAGTCCGGGACAAGATACGCAGTATTTT.

This chain connects TRBV19 to TRBJ1-2; 12 positions agree with TRBD1. The CDR3 consists of 18 residues. Germline V CDR1 and CDR2: LNHDA, SQIVND (reference sequence). J gave up 3 bases and V 4 bases, and 12 bases lay outside the gene matches. The CDR3 is CASSNRSRDRGRDYGYTF. In DNA form, the CDR3 reads TGTGCCAGTAGTAACAGGTCCCGGGACAGGGGGCGAGACTATGGCTACACCTTC.

The V and J genes are TRBV28 and TRBJ2-1; unclear D gene. V was shortened by 6 bases and J by 5 bases, with 5 bases between the two germline ends. CDR3 size: 11 residues. Germline V gives CDR1 MDHEN, CDR2 SYDVKM. The CDR3 nucleotides read TGTGCCAGCAGATCCAACAATGAGCAGTTCTTC. Protein sequence: CASRSNNEQFF.

This clone was observed once. This chain connects TRBV29-1 to TRBJ1-1; D possibly corresponds to TRBD1 (6 bases). Germline V gene sequence: CDR1 SQVTM, CDR2 ANQGSEA. This CDR3 is built from 14 residues. V was clipped by 6 bases and J by 4 bases, with 18 bases between them. The CDR3 loop reads CSVGEGGLRTEAFF. CDR3 DNA: TGCAGCGTGGGGGAAGGGGGACTACGCACTGAAGCTTTCTTT.

This CDR3 is CASSEPASGEETQYF. Here the CDR3 DNA reads TGTGCCAGCAGTGAACCGGCTAGCGGGGAAGAGACCCAGTACTTC. The chain has TRBV2 and TRBJ2-5; 9 positions match TRBD2. Unmatched junction bases numbered 4, after V lost 2 bases and J lost 3 bases. The CDR3 loop spans 15 amino acids. The germline V gene encodes CDR1 SNHLY and CDR2 FYNNEI.

The chain links TRBV6-5 to TRBJ2-1, with TRBD2 identical over 11 bases. V trimming: 6 bases; J trimming: 6 bases; junction bases outside the gene matches: 1. The CDR3 consists of 13 residues. Germline V gene lookup returns CDR1 MNHEY and CDR2 SVGAGI. The CDR3 spells CASRLAGVNEQFF. CDR3 DNA: TGTGCCAGCAGACTAGCGGGAGTCAATGAGCAGTTCTTC.

This clone was seen just once. V gene TRBV12-3 or TRBV12-4 combines with J gene TRBJ2-7; a weak D match, TRBD1 (6 bases). This CDR3 has 12 amino acids. V was clipped by 5 bases and J by 4 bases, with 9 bases between them. This chain's CDR3 is CASSPGTYEQYF. DNA of the CDR3: TGTGCCAGCAGTCCCGGGACATACGAGCAGTACTTC.

V is TRBV19 and J is TRBJ2-1; 7 bases align to TRBD1. With V trimmed by 5 bases and J by 7 bases, 8 bases remained unmatched. Per germline, CDR1 LNHDA and CDR2 SQIVND (reference sequence). The CDR3 contains 14 residues. In nucleotides, the CDR3 is TGTGCCAGTAGTTCCCACGGGACAGTTAATGAGCAGTTCTTC. Its protein product is CASSSHGTVNEQFF.

The gene calls are TRBV7-8 and TRBJ1-4; 7 nucleotides align to TRBD1. The CDR3 covers 14 residues. V lost 4 bases to trimming and J lost 8 bases; unmatched junction nucleotides: 7. CDR1 SGHVS and CDR2 FQNEAQ come from the germline V gene. DNA for the CDR3: TGTGCCAGCAGCTCCACAGGGGTAGACGAAAAACTGTTTTTT. It translates to CASSSTGVDEKLFF.

The chain has TRBV6-5 and TRBJ1-4; D gene uncertain. The CDR3 has 14 residues. Germline CDR1 and CDR2: MNHEY and SVGAGI. Trimming removed 2 bases from V and 1 base from J, with 5 bases in between. The CDR3 coding sequence is TGTGCCAGCAGTTACGAGGGAACTAATGAAAAACTGTTTTTT. Amino acid sequence: CASSYEGTNEKLFF.

This clone was observed many times. The chain joins TRBV2 to TRBJ2-1, with TRBD1 matching 7 bases. CDR3 length equals 13 residues. The V segment lost 5 bases and the J segment 6 bases; nucleotides outside the gene matches: 4. CDR1 is SNHLY, CDR2 FYNNEI, per germline. The CDR3 region has the DNA TGTGCCAGCAGTACGGGACAGTCCAATGAGCAGTTCTTC. This encodes CASSTGQSNEQFF.

The chain recombines TRBV7-2 with TRBJ2-1; 9 nucleotides match TRBD1. V shed 5 bases and J 4 bases; nucleotides not matched to a gene: 6. This CDR3 is built from 15 residues. Germline values: CDR1 SGHTA, CDR2 FQGNSA. The CDR3 loop reads CASSPGQGVYNEQFF. The CDR3 DNA sequence: TGTGCCAGCAGCCCGGGACAGGGAGTTTACAATGAGCAGTTCTTC.

The chain links TRBV5-1 to TRBJ2-3; 7 bases align to TRBD1. The CDR3 runs to 18 residues. Germline trimming cut 0 bases from V and 1 base from J; bases unmatched to any gene: 11. Germline CDR1 reads SGHRS; CDR2 reads YFSETQ. CDR3 in amino acids: CASSLGGSTGSGTDTQYF. In DNA form, the CDR3 reads TGCGCCAGCAGCTTGGGGGGCTCGACAGGGTCCGGCACAGATACGCAGTATTTT. The variable domain in full, completed from reference TRBV5-1 and TRBJ2-3, reads KAGVTQTPRYLIKTRGQQVTLSCSPISGHRSVSWYQQTPGQGLQFLFEYFSETQRNKGNFPGRFSGRQFSNSRSEMNVSTLELGDSALYLCASSLGGSTGSGTDTQYFGPGTRLTVL.

V and J are TRBV30 and TRBJ2-3, with 7 bases identical to TRBD2. The CDR3 is made up of 15 amino acids. The junction had 8 bases not matched to a gene; V was cut back by 0 bases and J by 5 bases. The V gene's germline CDR1 is GTSNPN and CDR2 SVGIG (reference sequence). The DNA for the CDR3 is TGTGCCTGGAGTGTGGGGGGGAGCCCGGGAGATACGCAGTATTTT. Its protein is CAWSVGGSPGDTQYF.

The genes are TRBV30 and TRBJ1-2, with D perhaps matching TRBD1 (5 bases). The ends were cut back, 0 bases at V and 8 bases at J, with 10 bases in the middle. The CDR3 runs to 12 residues. Germline-derived CDR1 and CDR2 are GTSNPN and SVGIG (reference sequence). The CDR3 spells CAWSVEDSGYTF. For the CDR3, the DNA is TGTGCCTGGAGTGTAGAAGACAGCGGCTACACCTTC.

This rearrangement joins TRBV29-1 to TRBJ2-3, with D possibly TRBD1 on 5 matching bases. Trimming took off 1 base at V and 6 bases at J, with 11 bases between the two ends. This CDR3 has 13 amino acids. CDR1 is SQVTM and CDR2 is ANQGSEA in the germline V gene. CDR3 in amino acids: CSVEGTAGDTQYF. DNA of the CDR3: TGCAGCGTTGAAGGGACGGCAGGGGATACGCAGTATTTT.